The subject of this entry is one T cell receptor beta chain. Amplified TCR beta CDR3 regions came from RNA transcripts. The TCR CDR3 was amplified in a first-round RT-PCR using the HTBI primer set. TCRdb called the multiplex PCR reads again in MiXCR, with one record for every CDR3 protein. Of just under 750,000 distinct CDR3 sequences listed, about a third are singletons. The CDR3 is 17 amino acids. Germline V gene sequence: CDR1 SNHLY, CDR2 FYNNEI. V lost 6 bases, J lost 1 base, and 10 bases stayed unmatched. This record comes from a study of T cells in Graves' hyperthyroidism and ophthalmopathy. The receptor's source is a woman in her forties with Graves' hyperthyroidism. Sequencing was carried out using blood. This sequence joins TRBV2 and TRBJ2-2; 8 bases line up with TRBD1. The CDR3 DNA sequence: TGTGCCAGCAGCTCCTACTGGACAGGGCGGAACACCGGGGAGCTGTTTTTT. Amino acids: CASSSYWTGRNTGELFF.